This T cell receptor (beta chain) was observed in a study of HIV-infected patients and healthy controls. General study points: Compared with untreated HIV+ repertoires, healthy controls showed roughly threefold more distinct CDR3s and higher Shannon diversity. Eight alpha and eight beta V genes differed significantly in mean usage between HIV-infected patients and controls.

In its sample, this clonotype ranks as medium-sized (0.01 to 0.1%). As yet, its antigen is unknown. The CDR3 extends over 14 amino acids. Losses at the gene ends were 6 bases for V and 4 bases for J; bases not matched to a gene: 7. CDR1 and CDR2 (germline): DFQATT, SNEGSKA (reference sequence). Follow-up blood was drawn about 14 weeks, roughly three months, after antiretroviral therapy began. All unsorted peripheral T cells were captured because whole blood was used without fractionation. Alpha and beta constant-region primers primed reverse transcription of around 0.5 ug RNA. Alpha and beta chain libraries were made separately by chain-specific third strand synthesis with multiplexing indices. One entry per CDR3 protein results from TCRdb running MiXCR on the 5' RACE reads. The sample lists approximately 7,000 distinct CDR3 sequences, roughly 7.4% occurring once.

The sequence was obtained from an adult with HIV infection. The chain employs TRBV20-1 and TRBJ2-1; 9 bases are a match to TRBD2. The sequenced sample was blood, obtained during antiretroviral therapy. The CDR3 region is CSALAGVIYNEQFF. CDR3 sequence (DNA): TGCAGTGCCTTAGCGGGAGTCATTTACAATGAGCAGTTCTTC.